This T cell receptor beta chain originates from a study of blood T cell repertoires in COVID-19. Study overall: The analysed material was cDNA or gDNA that came from T cells, B-cell-depleted T cells, or PBMCs.

Generated by immunoSEQ multiplex PCR, the TCRdb table keeps only in-frame clones and is missing some. The table shows about 160,000 clones, with roughly 80% occurring only once. From germline, CDR1 is GTSNPN and CDR2 SVGIG (reference sequence). The CDR3 covers 15 residues. Trimming took off 4 bases at V and 4 bases at J, with 19 bases between the two ends. The sequence came from a man aged 55 to 70 with acute or convalescent COVID-19. Source material: peripheral blood. This rearrangement joins TRBV30 to TRBJ1-2; D is undetermined. CDR3 protein: CAWKIFGFSGYGYTF. CDR3 nucleotide sequence: TGTGCCTGGAAAATATTCGGGTTTAGCGGCTATGGCTACACCTTC.